A selection of T cell receptor beta chains follows, all from one sample in a study of blood T cell repertoires in COVID-19. The data were produced by immunoSEQ multiplex PCR, yet TCRdb's version contains in-frame clones alone and is incomplete. The sample holds over 250,000 clones; approximately 89% are singletons and the top ten take 9.5% to 15%. Sequences were obtained from peripheral blood. These receptors were collected from a woman aged 60 to 75 with acute or convalescent COVID-19. Both conserved end residues are part of each CDR3. D genes are given only for firm matches. Expanded clones are given a class, and other clones once, few, many or no size at all.

v_call	clone_size	d_call	j_call	cdr3_nt	cdr3_aa
TRBV5-8	NA	NA	TRBJ1-1	TGTGCCAGCAGCCCCCTCGGGTACGGCACTGAAGCTTTCTTT	CASSPLGYGTEAFF
TRBV15	NA	TRBD2	TRBJ2-3	TGTGCCACCAGCAGAAATTCAGTAATAGCGGGGGGGTCCACAGATACGCAGTATTTT	CATSRNSVIAGGSTDTQYF
TRBV14	NA	NA	TRBJ2-2	TGTGCCAGCAGCCAACGCTTAGCCGCGATCGGGGAGCTGTTTTTT	CASSQRLAAIGELFF
TRBV19	NA	NA	TRBJ2-3	TGTGCCAGTAGTAGGCAGGGCAGCACAGATACGCAGTATTTT	CASSRQGSTDTQYF
TRBV7-9	NA	TRBD2	TRBJ2-7	TGTGCCAGCAGCTGGCTGACTAGCGGGATTTACGAGCAGTACTTC	CASSWLTSGIYEQYF
TRBV5-1	NA	TRBD2	TRBJ2-7	TGCGCCAGCAGCTTGGCGGCTAGCGGGGGCCCCAGCTCCTACGAGCAGTACTTC	CASSLAASGGPSSYEQYF
TRBV29-1	few	TRBD1	TRBJ1-2	TGCAGCGCTAGGACAGGGGGCGATGGCTACACCTTC	CSARTGGDGYTF
TRBV24-1	NA	TRBD1	TRBJ1-5	TGTGCCACCAGTCCCGGGGACAGGAGCAATCAGCCCCAGCATTTT	CATSPGDRSNQPQHF
TRBV19	NA	TRBD1	TRBJ2-3	TGTGCCAGTAGGGGACAGGGGAGCACAGATACGCAGTATTTT	CASRGQGSTDTQYF
TRBV7-2	few	TRBD2	TRBJ2-3	TGTGCCAGCAGCCAGAAGGGGGGACTAGCGGGAGCGTCAGATACGCAGTATTTT	CASSQKGGLAGASDTQYF
TRBV9	NA	NA	TRBJ2-1	TGTGCCAGCAGCCCTCCCCACCCCTCCAGCTCCTACAATGAGCAGTTCTTC	CASSPPHPSSSYNEQFF
TRBV4-3	NA	NA	TRBJ2-3	TGCGCCAGCAGCCAAGACTCCCCAGGGGATACGCAGTATTTT	CASSQDSPGDTQYF
TRBV7-2	NA	NA	TRBJ1-2	TGTGCCACACCAAGCGGGCCCCAGAACTATGGCTACACCTTC	CATPSGPQNYGYTF
TRBV5-1	NA	NA	TRBJ2-1	TGCGCCAGCAGCTTGGTGCAGGCCGACAATGAGCAGTTCTTC	CASSLVQADNEQFF
TRBV2	NA	TRBD2	TRBJ2-7	TGTGCCAGCGGAGGAGGAAGCGGGAGGGCCTTTGAGCAGTACTTC	CASGGGSGRAFEQYF
TRBV7-9	NA	TRBD1	TRBJ2-5	TGTGCCAGCAGCTTAGTCGGGACAGGTTCCGAGACCCAGTACTTC	CASSLVGTGSETQYF
TRBV14	NA	NA	TRBJ2-7	TGTGCCAGCAGCCAAGATCCCGGACTCAAGATTGAGCAGTACTTC	CASSQDPGLKIEQYF
TRBV28	few	NA	TRBJ1-1	TGTGCCAGCAGTTTGTCGGGTCTGAACACTGAAGCTTTCTTT	CASSLSGLNTEAFF
TRBV21-1	few	NA	TRBJ1-4	TGTGCCAGCAGCAAAGCTACCTGCCCAGGGCCAGGTAATGAAAAACTGTTTTTT	CASSKATCPGPGNEKLFF
TRBV7-9	NA	TRBD2	TRBJ2-1	TGTGCCAGCAGCTTAACGGGGGGATCTTCCGAGCAGTTCTTC	CASSLTGGSSEQFF
TRBV7-2	NA	NA	TRBJ2-6	TGTGCCAGCAGCTTACAGTTGGGCGGACCAGGGGCTGGGGCCAACGTCCTGACTTTC	CASSLQLGGPGAGANVLTF
TRBV29-1	once	TRBD1	TRBJ1-4	TGCAGCGTACAGGACAGGGCAAATGAAAAACTGTTTTTT	CSVQDRANEKLFF
TRBV27	NA	TRBD2	TRBJ2-1	TGTGCCAGCAGTACTTTAGCGGGAGTGTCCAATGAGCAGTTCTTC	CASSTLAGVSNEQFF
TRBV12-5	NA	TRBD2	TRBJ2-1	TGTGCTAGTGGTTTGCTAGCGGGCGCTTCCTACAATGAGCAGTTCTTC	CASGLLAGASYNEQFF
TRBV19	NA	NA	TRBJ2-7	TGTGCCAGTACCCTGGGGGCAGGCCCCGGGGGGGAGCAGTACTTC	CASTLGAGPGGEQYF
TRBV3-1/TRBV3-2	NA	NA	TRBJ2-1	TGTGCCAGCAGCCCAGAAAACATCAATGAGCAGTTCTTC	CASSPENINEQFF
TRBV27	NA	NA	TRBJ2-7	TGTGCCAGCAGTATGACCCCCCGGGACGAGCAGTACTTC	CASSMTPRDEQYF
TRBV19	NA	TRBD1	TRBJ2-7	TGTGCCAGTAGTATCGGGACAGGGGGCTACGAGCAGTACTTC	CASSIGTGGYEQYF
TRBV28	NA	TRBD1	TRBJ1-2	TGTGCCAGCAGTTCCGGGGACAGCTATGGCTACACCTTC	CASSSGDSYGYTF
TRBV2	once	TRBD2	TRBJ2-2	TGTGCCAGCCGGAAAACTAGCGGGGGGTTTCACGGGGAGCTGTTTTTT	CASRKTSGGFHGELFF
TRBV7-8	NA	TRBD1	TRBJ2-1	TGTGCCAGCAGCCCCAGGACAGGGGGCTTCTATGAGCAGTTCTTC	CASSPRTGGFYEQFF
TRBV27	NA	NA	TRBJ1-2	TGTGCCAGCAGTTTAGACGGGAACTATGGCTACACCTTC	CASSLDGNYGYTF